Included here is one TCR beta chain sequence, with context. This specimen comes from a study of blood T cell repertoires in COVID-19. Across the study: The cDNA or gDNA used as material had been derived from T cells, B-cell-depleted T cells, or PBMCs.

Germline assignment: CDR1 MNHEY and CDR2 SMNVEV (reference sequence). The length of the CDR3 is 15 residues. V was shortened by 6 bases and J by 1 base, with 15 bases between the two germline ends. Per the study methods: For nucleated cells, counts were estimated from reference gene primer amplification. The assay was immunoSEQ multiplex PCR, and TCRdb's table has in-frame clones only and misses some. The DNA gave D and trimming, while V, J and clone size come from that table. Of about 440,000 clones in the sample, about 90% were seen once. Individuals drawn from under 30 US areas were roughly 18 to 95 years old. Recovered Cohort 3 donors showed two negative PCRs, clearance, or symptom resolution.

The receptor was isolated from a man aged 18 to 29 who had recovered from COVID-19. The sample taken for sequencing was PBMCs or T cells enriched from blood (not recorded which). This chain links TRBV27 with TRBJ1-1, with D perhaps TRBD1 (6 bases). CDR3: CASRNRDQGNTEAFF. In DNA form, the CDR3 reads TGTGCCAGCAGGAACAGGGACCAAGGGAACACTGAAGCTTTCTTT.